This passage covers 10 T cell receptor beta chains from one sample sequenced in a study of shared clonotypes between healthy human individuals. Positively selected for CCR7, the CD45RO-negative cells used as naive CD8 cells excluded terminally differentiated effector memory CD45RA+ cells. Clones were read by immunoSEQ multiplex PCR, and TCRdb kept only the in-frame ones, dropping some. The table shows 1.5 million to 2.5 million clones, with about 95% occurring only once. What was sequenced was naive CD8+ T cells sorted from blood. The receptors were gathered from a young man in good health.

V and J are TRBV5-1 and TRBJ2-1; D possibly matches TRBD1 or TRBD2 (6 bases each). V lost 4 bases to trimming and J lost 8 bases, with 25 bases between them. This CDR3 comprises 17 residues. The germline gives CDR1 SGHRS, CDR2 YFSETQ. CDR3 nucleotide sequence: TGCGCCAGCAGCCTGAGGCCCACGGGGGCGCTTTTAGATGAGCAGTTCTTC. Its translation: CASSLRPTGALLDEQFF.

The chain links TRBV28 to TRBJ2-7; 8 bases line up with TRBD1. CDR3 length: 11 residues. J gave up 13 bases and V 4 bases, and 6 bases lay outside the gene matches. CDR1 and CDR2 (germline): MDHEN, SYDVKM. This chain's CDR3 is CASSSQGARYF. The CDR3 region has the DNA TGTGCCAGCAGTTCCCAGGGGGCCCGCTACTTC.

This chain joins TRBV5-1 and TRBJ1-5; 7 nucleotides align to TRBD1. From germline, CDR1 is SGHRS and CDR2 YFSETQ. Losses at the gene ends were 0 bases for V and 2 bases for J; bases not matched to a gene: 5. The CDR3 sequence is 16 residues long. CDR3 nucleotides: TGCGCCAGCAGCTTGGCCCCGGACAGGCGCAATCAGCCCCAGCATTTT. Protein: CASSLAPDRRNQPQHF.

Concerning this clone: The sample holds other DNA sequences that translate to the same CDR3. The chain joins TRBV4-1 to TRBJ1-6; D is unclear. This CDR3 region has 13 residues. The V and J ends lost 0 bases and 7 bases respectively, with 4 bases between them. Germline values: CDR1 MGHRA, CDR2 YSYEKL. The CDR3 DNA sequence: TGCGCCAGCAGCCAAGATGGGAATTCACCCCTCCACTTT. It encodes CASSQDGNSPLHF.

This chain uses TRBV7-9 with TRBJ2-7, with D possibly being TRBD1 or TRBD2 (6 bases each). The CDR3 totals 14 residues. V was pared by 1 base and J by 3 bases, with 10 bases between. Germline CDR1 is SEHNR and CDR2 is FQNEAQ (reference sequence). In DNA form, the CDR3 reads TGTGCCAGCAGCTTAGGGGGGGCGAGCTACGAGCAGTACTTC. Translation: CASSLGGASYEQYF.

About this clone itself: This same CDR3 is encoded by further DNA sequences in the sample. V gene TRBV5-4 combines with J gene TRBJ2-7; the match to TRBD1 covers 8 bases. Germline trimming cut 4 bases from V and 6 bases from J; bases unmatched to any gene: 3. In germline, CDR1 is SGHNT, CDR2 YYREEE (reference sequence). The CDR3 runs to 12 residues. The CDR3 coding sequence is TGTGCCAGCAGCCCAGGGGGCCTCGAGCAGTACTTC. This codes for CASSPGGLEQYF.

This chain connects TRBV5-1 to TRBJ2-3; 8 positions agree with TRBD2. The V segment lost 5 bases and the J segment 3 bases; nucleotides outside the gene matches: 14. The CDR3 contains 17 residues. Germline-derived CDR1 and CDR2 are SGHRS and YFSETQ. DNA of the CDR3: TGCGCCAGCAGGTCCTGGGTAGCGGGAAAGGGGACAGATACGCAGTATTTT. Amino acid sequence: CASRSWVAGKGTDTQYF.

The gene calls are TRBV7-9 and TRBJ2-7; D remains unclear. Germline CDR1 and CDR2: SEHNR and FQNEAQ (reference sequence). V lost 5 bases to trimming and J lost 5 bases, with 13 bases between them. This CDR3 is built from 13 residues. The CDR3 loop reads CASSPLNWDEQYF. The CDR3 region has the DNA TGTGCCAGCAGCCCATTAAACTGGGACGAGCAGTACTTC.

As for this clone: This CDR3 is also generated by other DNA sequences in the sample. The chain links TRBV11-2 to TRBJ1-2; D is uncertain. The V gene's germline CDR1 is SGHAT and CDR2 FQNNGV. The CDR3 runs 13 residues. The ends were cut back, 1 base at V and 7 bases at J, with 10 bases in the middle. The CDR3: CASSLGRGGGYTF. The CDR3 bases are TGTGCCAGCAGCTTAGGTCGCGGTGGTGGCTACACCTTC.

Turning to this clone: Other DNA sequences within the sample encode an identical CDR3. This chain joins TRBV10-3 and TRBJ2-7; D ambiguous. The V gene lost 3 bases and the J gene lost 1 base, with 4 bases spanning the gap. The length of the CDR3 is 12 residues. Germline V gene sequence: CDR1 ENHRY, CDR2 SYGVKD. CDR3 loop: CAISDGSYEQYF. CDR3 in DNA: TGTGCCATCAGTGACGGGTCCTACGAGCAGTACTTC.